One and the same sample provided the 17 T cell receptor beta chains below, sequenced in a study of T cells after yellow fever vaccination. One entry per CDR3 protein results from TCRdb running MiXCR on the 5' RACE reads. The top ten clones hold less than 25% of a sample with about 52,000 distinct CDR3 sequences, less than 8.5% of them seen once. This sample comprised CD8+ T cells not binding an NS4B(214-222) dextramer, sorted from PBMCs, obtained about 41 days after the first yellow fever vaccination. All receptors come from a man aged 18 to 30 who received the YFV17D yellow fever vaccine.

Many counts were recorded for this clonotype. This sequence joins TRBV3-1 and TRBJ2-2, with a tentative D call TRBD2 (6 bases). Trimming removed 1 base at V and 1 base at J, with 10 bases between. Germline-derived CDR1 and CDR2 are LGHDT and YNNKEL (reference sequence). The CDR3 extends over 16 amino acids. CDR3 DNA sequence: TGTGCCAGCAGCCAAGGGGGGACTTTGAACACCGGGGAGCTGTTTTTT. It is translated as CASSQGGTLNTGELFF.

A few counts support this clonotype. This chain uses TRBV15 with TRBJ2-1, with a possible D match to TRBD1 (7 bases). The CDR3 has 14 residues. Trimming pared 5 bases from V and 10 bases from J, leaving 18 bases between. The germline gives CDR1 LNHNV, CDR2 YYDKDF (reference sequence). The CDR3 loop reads CATSGRGALEEQFF. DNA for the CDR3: TGTGCCACCAGCGGCAGGGGGGCCCTTGAAGAGCAGTTCTTC.

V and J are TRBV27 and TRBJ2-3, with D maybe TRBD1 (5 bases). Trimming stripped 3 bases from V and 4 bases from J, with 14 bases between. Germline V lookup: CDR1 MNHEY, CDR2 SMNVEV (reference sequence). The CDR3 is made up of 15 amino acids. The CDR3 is CASSFGRVVPDTQYF. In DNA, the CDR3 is TGTGCCAGCAGTTTCGGCAGGGTAGTCCCAGATACGCAGTATTTT.

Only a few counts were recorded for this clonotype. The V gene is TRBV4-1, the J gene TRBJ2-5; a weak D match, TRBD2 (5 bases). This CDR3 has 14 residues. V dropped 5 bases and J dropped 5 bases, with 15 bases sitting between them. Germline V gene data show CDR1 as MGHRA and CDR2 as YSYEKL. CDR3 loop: CASSYDSAGETQYF. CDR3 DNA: TGCGCCAGCAGCTACGACTCGGCGGGTGAGACCCAGTACTTC.

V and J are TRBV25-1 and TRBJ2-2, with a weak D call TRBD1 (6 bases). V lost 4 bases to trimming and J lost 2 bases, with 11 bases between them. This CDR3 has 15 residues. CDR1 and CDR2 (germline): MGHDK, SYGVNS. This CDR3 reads CASSGNRDNTGELFF. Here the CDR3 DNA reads TGTGCCAGCAGTGGAAACAGGGACAACACCGGGGAGCTGTTTTTT.

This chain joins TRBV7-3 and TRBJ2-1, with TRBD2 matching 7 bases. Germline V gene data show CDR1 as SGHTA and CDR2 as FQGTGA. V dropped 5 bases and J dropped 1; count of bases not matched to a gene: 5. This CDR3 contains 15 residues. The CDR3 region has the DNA TGTGCCAGCAGCACCGGGACTAATTCCTACAATGAGCAGTTCTTC. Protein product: CASSTGTNSYNEQFF.

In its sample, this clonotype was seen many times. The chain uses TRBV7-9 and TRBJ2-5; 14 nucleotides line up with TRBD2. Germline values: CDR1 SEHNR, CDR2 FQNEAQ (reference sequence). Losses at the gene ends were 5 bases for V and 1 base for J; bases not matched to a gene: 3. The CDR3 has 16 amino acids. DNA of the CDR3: TGTGCCAGCAGCCAGACTAGCGGGGGGGCCCAAGAGACCCAGTACTTC. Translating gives CASSQTSGGAQETQYF.

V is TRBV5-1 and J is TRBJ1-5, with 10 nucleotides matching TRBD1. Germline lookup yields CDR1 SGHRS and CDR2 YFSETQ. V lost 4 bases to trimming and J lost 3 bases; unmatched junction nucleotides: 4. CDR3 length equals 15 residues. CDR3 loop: CASSLTGGPNQPQHF. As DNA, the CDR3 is TGCGCCAGCAGCCTGACAGGGGGCCCCAATCAGCCCCAGCATTTT.

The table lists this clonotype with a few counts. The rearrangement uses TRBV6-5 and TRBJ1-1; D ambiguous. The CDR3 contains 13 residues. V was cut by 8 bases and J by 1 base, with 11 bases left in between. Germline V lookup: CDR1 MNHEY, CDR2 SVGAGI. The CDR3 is CASGRLENTEAFF. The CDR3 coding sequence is TGTGCCAGCGGCCGACTGGAGAACACTGAAGCTTTCTTT.

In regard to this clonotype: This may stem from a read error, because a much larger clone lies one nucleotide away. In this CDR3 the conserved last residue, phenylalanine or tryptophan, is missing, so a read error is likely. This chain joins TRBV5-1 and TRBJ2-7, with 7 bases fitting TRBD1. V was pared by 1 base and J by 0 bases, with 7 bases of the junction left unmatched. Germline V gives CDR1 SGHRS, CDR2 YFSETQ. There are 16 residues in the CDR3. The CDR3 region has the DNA TGCGCCAGCAGCTTGTATCCAGGGGGAAACTCCTACGAGCAGTACGAC. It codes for CASSLYPGGNSYEQYD.

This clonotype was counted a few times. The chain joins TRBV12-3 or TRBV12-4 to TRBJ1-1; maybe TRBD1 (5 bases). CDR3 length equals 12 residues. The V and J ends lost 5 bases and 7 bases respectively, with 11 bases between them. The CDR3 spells CASSEGSSEAFF. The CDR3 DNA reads TGTGCCAGCAGTGAGGGGAGCAGTGAAGCTTTCTTT.

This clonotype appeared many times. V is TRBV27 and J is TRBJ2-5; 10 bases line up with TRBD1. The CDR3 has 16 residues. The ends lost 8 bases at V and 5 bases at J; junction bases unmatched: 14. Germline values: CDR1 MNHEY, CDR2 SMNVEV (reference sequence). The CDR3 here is CASLRQGAVGQETQYF. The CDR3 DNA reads TGTGCCAGCCTTCGACAGGGGGCTGTTGGCCAGGAGACCCAGTACTTC.

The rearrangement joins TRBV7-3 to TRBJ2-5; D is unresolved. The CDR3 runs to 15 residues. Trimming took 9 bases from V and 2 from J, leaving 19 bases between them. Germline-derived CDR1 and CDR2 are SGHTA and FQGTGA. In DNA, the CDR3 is TGTGCCAGGAGACCCCGAGTTGGCCGGCAAGAGACCCAGTACTTC. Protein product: CARRPRVGRQETQYF. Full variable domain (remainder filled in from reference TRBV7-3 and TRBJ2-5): GAGVSQTPSNKVTEKGKYVELRCDPISGHTALYWYRQSLGQGPEFLIYFQGTGAADDSGLPNDRFFAVRPEGSVSTLKIQRTERGDSAVYLCARRPRVGRQETQYFGPGTRLLVL.

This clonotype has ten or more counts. The CDR3: CASTDVSTEAFF. The CDR3 region has the DNA TGTGCCAGCACCGATGTTAGCACTGAAGCTTTCTTT. The chain combines TRBV12-3 or TRBV12-4 with TRBJ1-1, with unresolved D. The length of the CDR3 is 12 residues. V was pared by 7 bases and J by 4 bases, with 10 bases between.

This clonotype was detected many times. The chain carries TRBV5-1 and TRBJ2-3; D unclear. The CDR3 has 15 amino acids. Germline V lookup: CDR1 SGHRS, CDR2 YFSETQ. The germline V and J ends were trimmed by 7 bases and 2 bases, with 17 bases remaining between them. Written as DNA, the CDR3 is TGCGCCAGCGCTTATAACCAACCCCACACAGATACGCAGTATTTT. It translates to CASAYNQPHTDTQYF.

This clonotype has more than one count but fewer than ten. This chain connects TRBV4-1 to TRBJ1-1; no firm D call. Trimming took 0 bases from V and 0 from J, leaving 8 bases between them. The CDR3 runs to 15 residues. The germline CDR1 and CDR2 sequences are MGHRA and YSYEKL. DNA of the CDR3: TGCGCCAGCAGCCAAGAGAAAAGGGTGAACACTGAAGCTTTCTTT. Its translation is CASSQEKRVNTEAFF.

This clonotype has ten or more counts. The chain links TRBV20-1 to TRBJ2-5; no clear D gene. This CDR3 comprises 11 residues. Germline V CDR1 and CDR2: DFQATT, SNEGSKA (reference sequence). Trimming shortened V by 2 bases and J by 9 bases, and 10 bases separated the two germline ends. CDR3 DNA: TGCAGTGCTAGAAAGGGAAGGGCCCAGTACTTC. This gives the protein CSARKGRAQYF.